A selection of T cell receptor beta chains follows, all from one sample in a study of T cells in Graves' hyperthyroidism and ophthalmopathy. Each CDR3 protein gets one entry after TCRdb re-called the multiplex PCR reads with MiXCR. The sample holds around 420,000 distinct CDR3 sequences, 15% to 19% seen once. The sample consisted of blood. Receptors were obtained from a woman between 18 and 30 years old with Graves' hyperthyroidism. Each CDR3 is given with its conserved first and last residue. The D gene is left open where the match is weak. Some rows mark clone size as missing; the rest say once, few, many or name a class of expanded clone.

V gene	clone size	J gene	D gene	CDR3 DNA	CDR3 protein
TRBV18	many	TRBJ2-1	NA	TGTGCCAGCTCACCGACTCGGGGCAATGAGCAGTTCTTC	CASSPTRGNEQFF
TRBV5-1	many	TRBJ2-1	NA	TGCGCCAGCAGCCTTAGATCAGGCAATGAGCAGTTCTTC	CASSLRSGNEQFF
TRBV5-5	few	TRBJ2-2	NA	TGTGCCAGCAGCTCCGGGATCGAGGACACCGGGGAGCTGTTTTTT	CASSSGIEDTGELFF
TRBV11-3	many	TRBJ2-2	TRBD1	TGTGCCAGCAGCTTAGAGGGGGGACAGGGCACCGGGGAGCTGTTTTTT	CASSLEGGQGTGELFF
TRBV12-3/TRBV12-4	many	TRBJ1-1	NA	TGTGCCAGCAGAACAGGGCTTGGGTACACTGAAGCTTTCTTT	CASRTGLGYTEAFF
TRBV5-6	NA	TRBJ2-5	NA	TGTGCCAGCAGCTTGAATACAGGGACCCAAGAGACCCAGTACTTC	CASSLNTGTQETQYF
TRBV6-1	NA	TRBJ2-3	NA	TGTGCCAGCAGTTACAGGGCCTCCGGTAGCACAGATACGCAGTATTTT	CASSYRASGSTDTQYF
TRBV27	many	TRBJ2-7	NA	TGTGCCAGCAGTTTAGGGACCGCGAGCGAGCAGTACTTC	CASSLGTASEQYF
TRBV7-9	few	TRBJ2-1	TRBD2	TGTGCCAGCAGCTTGTCTAGCGGCACTAAGGGTGAGCAGTTCTTC	CASSLSSGTKGEQFF
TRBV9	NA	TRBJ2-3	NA	TGTGCCAGCAGCGACGGGATAAGCGGGCGCACAGATACGCAGTATTTT	CASSDGISGRTDTQYF
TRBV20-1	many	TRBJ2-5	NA	TGCAGTGTTATAGGTGGCGGGGAGACCCAGTACTTC	CSVIGGGETQYF
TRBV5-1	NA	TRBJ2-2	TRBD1	TGCGCCAGCAGCCCCTCGGACAGGGTGAACACCGGGGAGCTGTTTTTT	CASSPSDRVNTGELFF
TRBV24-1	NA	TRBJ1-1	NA	TGTGCCACCAGTGACGGAGGGATCACTGAAGCTTTCTTT	CATSDGGITEAFF
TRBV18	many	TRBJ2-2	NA	TGTGCCAGCTCACCAACCTTGATGGTAGCGAGTACCGGGGAGCTGTTTTTT	CASSPTLMVASTGELFF
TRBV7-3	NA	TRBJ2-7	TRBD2	TGTGCCAGCAGCCTCCTCCTTACTACGGGGGGGCCCAGTAAGCAGTACTTC	CASSLLLTTGGPSKQYF
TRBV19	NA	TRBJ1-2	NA	TGTGCCAGTAGTCCCGGGGTCCTAGAGGGCTATGGCTACACCTTC	CASSPGVLEGYGYTF
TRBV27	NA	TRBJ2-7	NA	TGTGCCAGCAGTTTTGGGGGGAGAGGCTACGAGCAGTACTTC	CASSFGGRGYEQYF
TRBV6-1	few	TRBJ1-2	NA	TGTGCCAGCTCCCACCTAGGGAATGGCTACACCTTC	CASSHLGNGYTF
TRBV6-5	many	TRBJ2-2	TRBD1	TGTGCCAGCAGTTACCCGACAGGGGGCACCGGGGAGCTGTTTTTT	CASSYPTGGTGELFF
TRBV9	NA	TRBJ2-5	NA	TGTGCCAGCAGCGTAGGTGGCCGATCATCTGGAGGGACCCAGTACTTC	CASSVGGRSSGGTQYF
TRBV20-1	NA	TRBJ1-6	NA	TGCAGTGCTAGAGATTGGCACCTGGGATATAATTCACCCCTCCACTTT	CSARDWHLGYNSPLHF
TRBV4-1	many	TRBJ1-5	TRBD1	TGCGCCAGCAGCCACGAGCAAGGAACAGGGGGCAGCAATCAGCCCCAGCATTTT	CASSHEQGTGGSNQPQHF
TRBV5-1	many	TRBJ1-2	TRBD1	TGCGCCAGCAGCACCGGGACAGGGGGCGCGAGTGGCTACACCTTC	CASSTGTGGASGYTF
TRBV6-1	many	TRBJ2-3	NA	TGTGCCAGCAGTGACGTCGGGCAGGGGTTAGCAGATACGCAGTATTTT	CASSDVGQGLADTQYF
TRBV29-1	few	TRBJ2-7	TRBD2	TGCAGCGTTGAGTCTAGCGGGACCTACGAGCAGTACTTC	CSVESSGTYEQYF
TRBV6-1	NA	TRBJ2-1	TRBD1	TGTGCCAGCAGTGAAGCTGGGACAGGATACAGTGAGCAGTTCTTC	CASSEAGTGYSEQFF
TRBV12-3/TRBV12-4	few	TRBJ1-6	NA	TGTGCCAGCACTCTGGACAGCTCTAATTCACCCCTCCACTTT	CASTLDSSNSPLHF
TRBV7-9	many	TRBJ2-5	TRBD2	TGTGCCAGCAGTTCGACGCGGGAGATAGGAGAGACCCAGTACTTC	CASSSTREIGETQYF
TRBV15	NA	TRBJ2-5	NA	TGTGCCACCAGCAGAGATCTGGGGGCGCGGGAGACCCAGTACTTC	CATSRDLGARETQYF
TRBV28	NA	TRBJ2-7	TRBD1	TGTGCCAGCATTCGGACAGGGTGGCTCTACGAGCAGTACTTC	CASIRTGWLYEQYF
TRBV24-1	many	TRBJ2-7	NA	TGTGCCACCAGTGACCCGAGGAGGCAGCCCTCCGTGCAGTACTTC	CATSDPRRQPSVQYF
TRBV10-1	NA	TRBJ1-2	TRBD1	TGCGCCAGCAGTGAGTCATCGGGGACAGGAATAGAAGGCTACACCTTC	CASSESSGTGIEGYTF
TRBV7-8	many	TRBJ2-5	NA	TGTGCCAGCAGCTTAAAAGAAGCCCTAGAGACCCAGTACTTC	CASSLKEALETQYF
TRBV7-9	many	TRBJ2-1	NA	TGTGCCAGCAGCTTTAGCTCTCCTTCAGGGGAGCAGTTCTTC	CASSFSSPSGEQFF
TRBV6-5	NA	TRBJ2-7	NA	TGTGCCAGCAGTTACGGGTTGCGTGGCGAGCAGTACTTC	CASSYGLRGEQYF
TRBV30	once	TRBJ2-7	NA	TGTGCCTGGAGTCGTAGCTTCGTTTCCTACGAGCAGTACTTC	CAWSRSFVSYEQYF
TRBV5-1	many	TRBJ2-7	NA	TGCGCCAGCAGCTTGGACGGGAACGAGCAGTACTTC	CASSLDGNEQYF
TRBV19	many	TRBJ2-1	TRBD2	TGTGCCAGTAGTACCGCCTTGGGACTAGCGGGAAACAATGAGCAGTTCTTC	CASSTALGLAGNNEQFF
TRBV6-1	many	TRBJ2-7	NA	TGTGCCAGCAGTTATGGCTACCTCTACGAGCAGTACTTC	CASSYGYLYEQYF
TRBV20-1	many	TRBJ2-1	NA	TGCAGTGTATTCTCCGGTATCCACAATGAGCAGTTCTTC	CSVFSGIHNEQFF
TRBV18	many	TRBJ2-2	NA	TGTGCCAGCTCACCAGTACGACGGGCGACTGCCGGGGAGCTGTTTTTT	CASSPVRRATAGELFF
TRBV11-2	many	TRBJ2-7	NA	TGTGCCAGCAGCTTAGAACCTACACAGGGTCCCTACGAGCAGTACTTC	CASSLEPTQGPYEQYF
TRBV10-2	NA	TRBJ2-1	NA	TGCGCCAGCAGTGCTAGTAGGTATGAGCAGTTCTTC	CASSASRYEQFF
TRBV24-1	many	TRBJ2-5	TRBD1	TGTGCCACCAGTGATTCAACAGGGGCCGAGACCCAGTACTTC	CATSDSTGAETQYF
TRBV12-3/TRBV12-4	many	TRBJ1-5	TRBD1	TGTGCCAGCAGTTCGGGACAGGAAAGTTTGAATCAGCCCCAGCATTTT	CASSSGQESLNQPQHF
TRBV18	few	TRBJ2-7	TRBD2	TGTGCCAGCTCTCCCCGGGCTAGCGGCTACGAGCAGTACTTC	CASSPRASGYEQYF
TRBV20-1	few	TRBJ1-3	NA	TGCAGTGCTAGAGATGCAGGACCTGGAAACACCATATATTTT	CSARDAGPGNTIYF